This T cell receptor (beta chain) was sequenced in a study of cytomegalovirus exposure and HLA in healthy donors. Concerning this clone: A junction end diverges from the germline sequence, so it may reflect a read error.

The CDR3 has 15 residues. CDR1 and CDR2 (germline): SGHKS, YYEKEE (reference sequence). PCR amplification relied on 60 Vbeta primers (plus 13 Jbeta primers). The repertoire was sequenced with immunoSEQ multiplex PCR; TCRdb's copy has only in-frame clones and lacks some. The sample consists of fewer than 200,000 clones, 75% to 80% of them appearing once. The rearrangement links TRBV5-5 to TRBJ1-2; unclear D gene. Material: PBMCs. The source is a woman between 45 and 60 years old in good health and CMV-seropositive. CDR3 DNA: TGTGCCAGCAGCTTGATCGTGACTATAAACTATGGCTACACTTTC. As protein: CASSLIVTINYGYTF. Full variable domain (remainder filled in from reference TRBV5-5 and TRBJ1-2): DAGVTQSPTHLIKTRGQQVTLRCSPISGHKSVSWYQQVLGQGPQFIFQYYEKEERGRGNFPDRFSARQFPNYSSELNVNALLLGDSALYLCASSLIVTINYGYTFGSGTRLTVV.